These 21 T cell receptor beta chains were all obtained from the same sample, sequenced in a study of identical twins. From the 5' RACE reads, TCRdb called clonotypes with MiXCR, one entry per CDR3 protein. Of fewer than 800,000 distinct CDR3 sequences listed, roughly 7.2% are singletons. These sequences were also reported in another study, on yellow fever vaccine responses in identical twins.

The sequenced sample was PBMCs. The receptors originated from a young woman in good health.

This clonotype was counted between two and nine times. The chain employs TRBV6-1 and TRBJ2-5; no clear D gene. The CDR3 loop spans 16 amino acids. Between the trimmed V and J ends, which lost 3 bases and 2 bases, there was a span of 16 bases. The germline V gene encodes CDR1 MNHNS and CDR2 SASEGT. The CDR3 sequence is CASSDHAYAPQETQYF. The CDR3 nucleotides read TGTGCCAGCAGTGACCATGCCTACGCCCCACAAGAGACCCAGTACTTC.

This clonotype was recorded a few times. This chain links TRBV7-8 with TRBJ2-3; D gene uncertain. Trimming took 1 base from V and 6 from J, leaving 8 bases between them. The V gene's germline CDR1 is SGHVS and CDR2 FQNEAQ. The CDR3 runs 13 residues. The CDR3 DNA follows: TGTGCCAGCAGCTTAGACCCGAGGGATACGCAGTATTTT. Translated: CASSLDPRDTQYF.

This clonotype was seen a handful of times. The chain has TRBV28 and TRBJ2-5, with 8 bases lining up with TRBD1. The trim removed 9 bases at V and 1 base at J, leaving 4 bases unmatched. Germline V gene sequence: CDR1 MDHEN, CDR2 SYDVKM. This CDR3 region has 13 residues. Written as DNA, the CDR3 is TGTGCCAGGACAGGGGCCAGCCAAGAGACCCAGTACTTC. Protein sequence: CARTGASQETQYF.

This clonotype appeared many times. The chain recombines TRBV12-3 or TRBV12-4 with TRBJ1-6; D gene unclear. V lost 5 bases and J 7 bases, leaving 18 bases between the germline ends. The CDR3 loop spans 16 amino acids. The CDR3: CASSPPFSDLNSPLHF. The CDR3 nucleotides are TGTGCCAGCAGTCCGCCCTTTAGCGACCTAAATTCACCCCTCCACTTT.

Many counts were recorded for this clonotype. This chain's CDR3 is CSARDLENYGYTF. The CDR3, as DNA: TGCAGTGCACGAGATTTGGAAAACTATGGCTACACCTTC. This chain joins TRBV20-1 and TRBJ1-2; D call uncertain. Germline V gene data show CDR1 as DFQATT and CDR2 as SNEGSKA (reference sequence). The germline V and J ends were trimmed by 6 bases and 2 bases, with 13 bases remaining between them. The CDR3 runs 13 residues.

This clonotype appeared a few times. The V call is TRBV12-3 or TRBV12-4, the J call TRBJ2-1; 11 bases fit TRBD2. Germline trimming cut 3 bases from V and 9 bases from J; bases unmatched to any gene: 7. The length of the CDR3 is 15 residues. For the CDR3, the DNA is TGTGCCAGCAGTTTTGCTAGCGGGGGGACGAGTGAGCAGTTCTTC. It encodes CASSFASGGTSEQFF.

J is TRBJ2-1 and V is TRBV27; 7 bases are a match to TRBD2. The V segment lost 6 bases and the J segment 7 bases; nucleotides outside the gene matches: 12. CDR1 and CDR2 (germline): MNHEY, SMNVEV (reference sequence). The CDR3 is 15 residues long. The CDR3 nucleotides are TGTGCCAGCAGGCGATCGGGACTACTCTATAATGAGCAGTTCTTC. As protein: CASRRSGLLYNEQFF.

This clonotype was detected a few times. The rearrangement links TRBV2 to TRBJ1-5; D is ambiguous. This CDR3 has 13 residues. V lost 8 bases and J lost 0, with 8 bases in between. Germline lookup yields CDR1 SNHLY and CDR2 FYNNEI. CDR3 protein: CASGPNSNQPQHF. CDR3 in DNA: TGTGCCAGCGGACCTAATAGCAATCAGCCCCAGCATTTT. The variable domain in full, completed from reference TRBV2 and TRBJ1-5, reads EPEVTQTPSHQVTQMGQEVILRCVPISNHLYFYWYRQILGQKVEFLVSFYNNEISEKSEIFDDQFSVERPDGSNFTLKIRSTKLEDSAMYFCASGPNSNQPQHFGDGTRLSIL.

V and J are TRBV29-1 and TRBJ2-2; D tentatively reads TRBD1 or TRBD2 (6 bases each). The CDR3 is 14 amino acids. Germline V gives CDR1 SQVTM, CDR2 ANQGSEA. Trimming left V 7 bases short and J 4 bases short, with 16 bases between. The CDR3 DNA reads TGCAGCGGCCTAGAGGGGGGAATCACCGGGGAGCTGTTTTTT. Translated: CSGLEGGITGELFF.

V is TRBV5-4 and J is TRBJ2-3; 8 nucleotides match TRBD2. With V trimmed by 4 bases and J by 1 base, 8 bases remained unmatched. Per germline, CDR1 SGHNT and CDR2 YYREEE (reference sequence). CDR3 size: 16 residues. CDR3 nucleotide sequence: TGTGCCAGCAGCCCCTCCCTAGCGGGCGGCACAGATACGCAGTATTTT. It is translated as CASSPSLAGGTDTQYF.

The sample holds a few counts of this clonotype. The chain has TRBV20-1 and TRBJ2-7; a possible D gene is TRBD1 (6 bases). This CDR3 region has 15 residues. Germline V gene sequence: CDR1 DFQATT, CDR2 SNEGSKA (reference sequence). Trimming cost V 1 base and J 5 bases, with 18 bases left between them. CDR3 in amino acids: CSARALRGQLDEQYV. The CDR3 DNA sequence: TGCAGTGCTAGAGCTTTACGGGGACAATTGGACGAGCAGTACGTC.

The V and J genes are TRBV27 and TRBJ1-2; D call uncertain. Germline V gives CDR1 MNHEY, CDR2 SMNVEV (reference sequence). This CDR3 region has 16 residues. Trimming removed 3 bases at V and 7 bases at J, with 21 bases between. CDR3 in DNA: TGTGCCAGCAGTTTTGAGTTTGGGGTGGGCGTCGGTGGCTACACCTTC. Its translation: CASSFEFGVGVGGYTF.

The chain links TRBV29-1 to TRBJ2-2, with 7 positions matching TRBD1. Per the germline V gene, CDR1 is SQVTM and CDR2 is ANQGSEA. J was trimmed by 3 bases and V by 3 bases; bases with no gene match: 4. CDR3 length: 14 residues. CDR3 sequence: CSVETGLYTGELFF. The CDR3 DNA reads as TGCAGCGTTGAGACAGGGTTATACACCGGGGAGCTGTTTTTT.

This clonotype has ten or more counts. The rearrangement joins TRBV29-1 to TRBJ2-7; 7 bases match TRBD1. The germline CDR1 and CDR2 sequences are SQVTM and ANQGSEA. Trimming at V came to 5 bases and at J to 0 bases, leaving 4 bases not matched to a gene. This CDR3 is built from 13 residues. CDR3 coding DNA: TGCAGCGTTTCCCACAGGGGCTCCTACGAGCAGTACTTC. Its translation is CSVSHRGSYEQYF.

This clonotype came up many times. The V and J genes are TRBV25-1 and TRBJ1-5; TRBD1 matches 7 bases. CDR1 is MGHDK and CDR2 is SYGVNS in the germline V gene. With 4 bases clipped from V and 0 bases from J, the junction kept 0 bases outside the gene matches. This CDR3 has 14 amino acids. This CDR3 is CASSGQGSNQPQHF. The CDR3 DNA is TGTGCCAGCAGTGGACAGGGTAGCAATCAGCCCCAGCATTTT.

V and J are TRBV5-6 and TRBJ2-2; 9 nucleotides align to TRBD2. In germline, CDR1 is SGHDT, CDR2 YYEEEE. CDR3 length equals 16 residues. The trim removed 2 bases at V and 7 bases at J, leaving 9 bases unmatched. CDR3 nucleotide sequence: TGTGCCAGCAGCTTAGAAATAGCGGGAGAAGGCGGGGAGCTGTTTTTT. This gives the protein CASSLEIAGEGGELFF.

This clonotype was picked up a small number of times. This chain links TRBV27 with TRBJ2-3; 9 bases agree with TRBD2. Per the germline V gene, CDR1 is MNHEY and CDR2 is SMNVEV (reference sequence). The CDR3 is 17 amino acids. Unmatched junction bases numbered 14, after V lost 6 bases and J lost 4 bases. The CDR3 nucleotides are TGTGCCAGCAGAGGGGGGGCAGCGGGGGGCCGGGCAGATACGCAGTATTTT. Protein product: CASRGGAAGGRADTQYF.

The table lists this clonotype with many counts. The rearrangement links TRBV28 to TRBJ1-2, with a tentative D call TRBD1 (5 bases). Trimming removed 5 bases at V and 6 bases at J, with 16 bases between. CDR3 size: 14 residues. CDR1 is MDHEN and CDR2 is SYDVKM in the germline V gene. CDR3 nucleotide sequence: TGTGCCAGCAGTCCCCCCGGAAAGGGGAATGGCTACACCTTC. As protein: CASSPPGKGNGYTF.

This clonotype was seen more than once but under ten times. This chain links TRBV7-9 with TRBJ2-5, with 10 bases fitting TRBD2. The CDR3 is 16 amino acids. CDR1 SEHNR and CDR2 FQNEAQ come from the germline V gene (reference sequence). The ends lost 0 bases at V and 5 bases at J; junction bases unmatched: 6. The CDR3 sequence is CASSLAIAGGMETQYF. The DNA of the CDR3 is TGTGCCAGCAGCTTAGCGATAGCGGGGGGCATGGAGACCCAGTACTTC. Full variable domain (outside the CDR3, taken from reference TRBV7-9 and TRBJ2-5): DTGVSQNPRHKITKRGQNVTFRCDPISEHNRLYWYRQTLGQGPEFLTYFQNEAQLEKSRLLSDRFSAERPKGSFSTLEIQRTEQGDSAMYLCASSLAIAGGMETQYFGPGTRLLVL.

There are many counts of this clonotype. The chain uses TRBV4-1 and TRBJ1-6; D is undetermined. The V end lost 1 base, the J end lost 5 bases, and 9 bases lay between the germline ends. CDR3 length: 15 residues. CDR1 and CDR2 (germline): MGHRA, YSYEKL. CDR3 bases: TGCGCCAGCAGCCAAGGACGCACGGATAATTCACCCCTCCACTTT. Its protein is CASSQGRTDNSPLHF.

This chain connects TRBV12-3 or TRBV12-4 to TRBJ1-1, with D unresolved. The CDR3 runs 14 residues. The V end lost 7 bases, the J end lost 1 base, and 13 bases lay between the germline ends. The CDR3 coding sequence is TGTGCCAGCACCGAAAGGGCGGAGAACACTGAAGCTTTCTTT. Amino acid sequence: CASTERAENTEAFF.